This entry is about one TCR beta chain. The data were taken from a study of blood T cell repertoires in COVID-19. Study-wide background: Spain, Italy and the United States supplied samples that represented acute and convalescent COVID-19. The analysed material was cDNA or gDNA that came from T cells, B-cell-depleted T cells, or PBMCs.

Per the germline V gene, CDR1 is MNHEY and CDR2 is SMNVEV (reference sequence). Trimming cost V 4 bases and J 4 bases, with 16 bases left between them. The CDR3 contains 15 residues. Original handling: Amplification of reference gene primers was used by the study to estimate nucleated cell counts. The protocol was immunoSEQ multiplex PCR, while the TCRdb copy is restricted to in-frame clones and leaves out a portion. V, J and clone size were drawn from that table, and D and trimming were deduced from the DNA. The sample has about 70,000 clones, more than 75% seen once. The sample was peripheral blood. The TCR originated in a human donor in a cohort sampled during active COVID-19. The J gene is TRBJ1-1, the V gene TRBV27, with a weak D call TRBD1 (6 bases). This CDR3 reads CASSSGAGPVTEAFF. CDR3 bases: TGTGCCAGCAGTTCAGGGGCAGGTCCGGTCACTGAAGCTTTCTTT.